The clone carrying this TCR beta chain has a handful of counts. For every donor, a draw yielded about 10 milliliters of peripheral blood. This entry comes from a study of blood T cells in healthy people across ages. Through a sample-barcoded 5' primer and a J-beta primer mix, a second PCR was run for roughly 6 to 12 cycles. One entry per CDR3 protein, called by TCRdb with MiXCR from the 5' RACE reads. The sample has some 640,000 distinct CDR3 sequences; under 30% are singletons. The CDR3 is made up of 13 amino acids. With 5 bases removed from V and 4 bases from J, the gap between germline ends came to 12 bases. Germline loops: CDR1 DFQATT, CDR2 SNEGSKA (reference sequence).

Source material: blood. V gene TRBV20-1 combines with J gene TRBJ1-5; tentatively, D is TRBD1 (6 bases). This receptor was identified in a woman of 80 years or more in good health. The CDR3 DNA is TGCAGTGCTCAAGGGGGGCAGAATCAGCCCCAGCATTTT. As protein: CSAQGGQNQPQHF.